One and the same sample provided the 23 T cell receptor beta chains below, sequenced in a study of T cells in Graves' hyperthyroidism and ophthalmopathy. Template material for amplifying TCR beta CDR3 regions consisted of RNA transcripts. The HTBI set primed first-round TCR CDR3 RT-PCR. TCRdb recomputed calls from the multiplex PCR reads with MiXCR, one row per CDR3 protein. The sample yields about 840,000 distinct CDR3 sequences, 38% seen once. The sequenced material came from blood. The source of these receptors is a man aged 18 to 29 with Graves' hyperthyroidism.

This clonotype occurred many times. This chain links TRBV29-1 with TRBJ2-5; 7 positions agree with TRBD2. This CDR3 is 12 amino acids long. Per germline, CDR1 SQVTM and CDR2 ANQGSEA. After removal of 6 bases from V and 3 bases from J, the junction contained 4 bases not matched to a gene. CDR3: CSVIGTKETQYF. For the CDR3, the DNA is TGCAGCGTCATCGGGACTAAAGAGACCCAGTACTTC.

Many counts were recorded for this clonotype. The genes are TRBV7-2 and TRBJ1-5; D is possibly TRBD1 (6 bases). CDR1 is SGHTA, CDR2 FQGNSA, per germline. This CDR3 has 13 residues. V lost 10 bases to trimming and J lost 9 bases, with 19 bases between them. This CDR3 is CATTPGGGGPQHF. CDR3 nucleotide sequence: TGTGCCACCACGCCGGGGGGAGGGGGGCCCCAGCATTTT.

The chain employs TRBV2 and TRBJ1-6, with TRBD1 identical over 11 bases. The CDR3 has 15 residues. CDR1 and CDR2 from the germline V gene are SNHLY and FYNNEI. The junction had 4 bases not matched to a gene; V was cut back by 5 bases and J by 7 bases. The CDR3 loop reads CASSYWDRGNSPLHF. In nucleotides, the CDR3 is TGTGCCAGCAGTTACTGGGACAGGGGGAATTCACCCCTCCACTTT.

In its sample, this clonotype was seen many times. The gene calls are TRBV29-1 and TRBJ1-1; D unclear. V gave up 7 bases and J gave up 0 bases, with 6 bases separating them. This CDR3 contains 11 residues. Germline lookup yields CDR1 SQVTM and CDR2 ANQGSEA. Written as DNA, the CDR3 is TGCAGCGGGGTTTTGAACACTGAAGCTTTCTTT. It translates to CSGVLNTEAFF.

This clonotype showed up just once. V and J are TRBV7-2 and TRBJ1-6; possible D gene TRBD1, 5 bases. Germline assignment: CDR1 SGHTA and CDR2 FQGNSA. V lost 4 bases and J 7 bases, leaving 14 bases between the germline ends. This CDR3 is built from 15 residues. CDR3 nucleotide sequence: TGTGCCAGCAGCTCAGTCGCGGGACGGAATTCACCCCTCCACTTT. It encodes CASSSVAGRNSPLHF.

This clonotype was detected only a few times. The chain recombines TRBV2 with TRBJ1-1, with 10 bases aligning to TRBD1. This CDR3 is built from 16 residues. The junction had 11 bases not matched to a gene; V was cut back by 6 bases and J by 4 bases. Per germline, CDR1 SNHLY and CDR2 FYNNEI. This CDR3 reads CASRTPRTGGGTEAFF. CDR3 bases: TGTGCCAGCAGGACCCCCCGGACAGGGGGAGGCACTGAAGCTTTCTTT. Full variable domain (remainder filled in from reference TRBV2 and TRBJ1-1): EPEVTQTPSHQVTQMGQEVILRCVPISNHLYFYWYRQILGQKVEFLVSFYNNEISEKSEIFDDQFSVERPDGSNFTLKIRSTKLEDSAMYFCASRTPRTGGGTEAFFGQGTRLTVV.

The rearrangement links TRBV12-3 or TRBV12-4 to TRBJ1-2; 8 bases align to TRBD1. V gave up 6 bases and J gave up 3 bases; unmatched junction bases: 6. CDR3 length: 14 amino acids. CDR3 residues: CASSRGQVDYGYTF. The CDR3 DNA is TGTGCCAGCAGCCGGGGACAGGTTGACTATGGCTACACCTTC.

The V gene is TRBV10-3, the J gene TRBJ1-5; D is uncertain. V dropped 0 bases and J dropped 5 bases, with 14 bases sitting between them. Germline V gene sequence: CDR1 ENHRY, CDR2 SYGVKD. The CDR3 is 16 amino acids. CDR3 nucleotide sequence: TGTGCCATCAGTGAGTCATTCTGGGATGAGGATCAGCCCCAGCATTTT. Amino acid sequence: CAISESFWDEDQPQHF.

Here the CDR3 DNA reads TGTGCCAGCAGCGTACAAGCGTTAGCCTACGAGCAGTACTTC. This translates into CASSVQALAYEQYF. The chain combines TRBV7-8 with TRBJ2-7; D uncertain. The length of the CDR3 is 14 residues. V lost 5 bases, J lost 2 bases, and 13 bases lay in between. Germline loops: CDR1 SGHVS, CDR2 FQNEAQ.

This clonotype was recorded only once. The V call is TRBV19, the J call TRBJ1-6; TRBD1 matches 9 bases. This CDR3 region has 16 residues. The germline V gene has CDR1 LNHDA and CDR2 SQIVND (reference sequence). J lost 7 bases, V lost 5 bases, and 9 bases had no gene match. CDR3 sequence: CASSEVGGQGNSPLHF. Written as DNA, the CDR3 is TGTGCCAGTAGTGAAGTCGGTGGACAGGGGAATTCACCCCTCCACTTT. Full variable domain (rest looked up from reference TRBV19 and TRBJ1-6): DGGITQSPKYLFRKEGQNVTLSCEQNLNHDAMYWYRQDPGQGLRLIYYSQIVNDFQKGDIAEGYSVSREKKESFPLTVTSAQKNPTAFYLCASSEVGGQGNSPLHFGNGTRLTVT.

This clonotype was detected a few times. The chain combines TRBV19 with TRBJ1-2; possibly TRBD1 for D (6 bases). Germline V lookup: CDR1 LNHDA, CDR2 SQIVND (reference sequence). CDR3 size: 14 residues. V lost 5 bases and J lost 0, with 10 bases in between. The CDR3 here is CASSPGTPNYGYTF. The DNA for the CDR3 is TGTGCCAGTAGTCCAGGGACACCTAACTATGGCTACACCTTC.

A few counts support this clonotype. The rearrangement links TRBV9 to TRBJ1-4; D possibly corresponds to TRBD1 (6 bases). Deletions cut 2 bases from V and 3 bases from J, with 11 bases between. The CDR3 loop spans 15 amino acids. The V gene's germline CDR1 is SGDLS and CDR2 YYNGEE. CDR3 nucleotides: TGTGCCAGCAGCGTTTCAGGGGTCCCTAATGAAAAACTGTTTTTT. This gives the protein CASSVSGVPNEKLFF.

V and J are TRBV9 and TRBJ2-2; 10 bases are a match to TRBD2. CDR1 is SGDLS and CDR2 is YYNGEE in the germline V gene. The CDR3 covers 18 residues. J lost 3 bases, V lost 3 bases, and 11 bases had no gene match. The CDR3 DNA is TGTGCCAGCAGCGATAAGCGGGAGGGCCTTTTAGACACCGGGGAGCTGTTTTTT. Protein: CASSDKREGLLDTGELFF.

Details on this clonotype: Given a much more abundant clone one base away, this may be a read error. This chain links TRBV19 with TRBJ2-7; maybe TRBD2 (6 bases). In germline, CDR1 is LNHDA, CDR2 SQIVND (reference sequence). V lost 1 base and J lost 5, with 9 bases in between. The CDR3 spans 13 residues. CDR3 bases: TGTGCCAGTAGTATAGCGGGAGCTCACGAGCAGTACTTC. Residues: CASSIAGAHEQYF. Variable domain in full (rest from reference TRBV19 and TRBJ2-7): DGGITQSPKYLFRKEGQNVTLSCEQNLNHDAMYWYRQDPGQGLRLIYYSQIVNDFQKGDIAEGYSVSREKKESFPLTVTSAQKNPTAFYLCASSIAGAHEQYFGPGTRLTVT.

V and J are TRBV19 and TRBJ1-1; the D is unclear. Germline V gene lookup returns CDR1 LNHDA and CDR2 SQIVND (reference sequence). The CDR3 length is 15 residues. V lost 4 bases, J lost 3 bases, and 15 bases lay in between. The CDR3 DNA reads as TGTGCCAGTAGTAACTGGGTCGGGGTATACACTGAAGCTTTCTTT. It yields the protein CASSNWVGVYTEAFF.

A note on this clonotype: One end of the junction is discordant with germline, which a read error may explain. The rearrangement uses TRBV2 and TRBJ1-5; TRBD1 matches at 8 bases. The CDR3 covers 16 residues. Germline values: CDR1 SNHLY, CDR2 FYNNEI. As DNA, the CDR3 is TGCGCCAGCACCCGACAGGGGAGGGCTAGCAATCACCCCCAGCATTTT. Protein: CASTRQGRASNHPQHF.

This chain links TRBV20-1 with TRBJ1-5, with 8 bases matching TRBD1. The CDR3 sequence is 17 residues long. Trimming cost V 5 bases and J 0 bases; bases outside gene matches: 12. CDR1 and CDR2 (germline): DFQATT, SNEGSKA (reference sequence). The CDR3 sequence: CSAYGQGSGHSNQPQHF. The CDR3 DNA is TGCAGTGCTTACGGACAGGGAAGTGGGCATAGCAATCAGCCCCAGCATTTT.

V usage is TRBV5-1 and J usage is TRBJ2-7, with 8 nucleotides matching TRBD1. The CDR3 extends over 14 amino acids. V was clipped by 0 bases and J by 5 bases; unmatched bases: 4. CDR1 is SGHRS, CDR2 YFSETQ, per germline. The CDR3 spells CASSLGQGPNEQYF. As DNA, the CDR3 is TGCGCCAGCAGCTTGGGACAGGGGCCCAACGAGCAGTACTTC. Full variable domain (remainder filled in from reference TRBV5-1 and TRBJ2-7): KAGVTQTPRYLIKTRGQQVTLSCSPISGHRSVSWYQQTPGQGLQFLFEYFSETQRNKGNFPGRFSGRQFSNSRSEMNVSTLELGDSALYLCASSLGQGPNEQYFGPGTRLTVT.

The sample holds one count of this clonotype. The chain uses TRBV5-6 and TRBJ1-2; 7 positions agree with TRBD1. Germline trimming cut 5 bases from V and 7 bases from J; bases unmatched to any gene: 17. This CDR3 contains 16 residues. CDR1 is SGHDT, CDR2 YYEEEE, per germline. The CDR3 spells CASSQSPGTVSFGYTF. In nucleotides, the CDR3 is TGTGCCAGCAGTCAGAGTCCGGGGACAGTATCTTTTGGCTACACCTTC.

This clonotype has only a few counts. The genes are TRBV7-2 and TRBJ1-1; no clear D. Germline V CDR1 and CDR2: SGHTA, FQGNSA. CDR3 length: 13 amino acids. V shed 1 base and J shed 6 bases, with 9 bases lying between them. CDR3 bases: TGTGCCAGCAGCTTAGATCGGGAGTCTGAAGCTTTCTTT. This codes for CASSLDRESEAFF.

The CDR3 reads CSAREALGQGAGNTIYF. CDR3 nucleotide sequence: TGCAGTGCTAGAGAAGCCTTAGGACAGGGGGCTGGAAACACCATATATTTT. The chain combines TRBV20-1 with TRBJ1-3, with 10 bases identical to TRBD1. Germline CDR1 is DFQATT and CDR2 is SNEGSKA (reference sequence). V dropped 0 bases and J dropped 2; count of bases not matched to a gene: 7. The CDR3 is 17 residues long.

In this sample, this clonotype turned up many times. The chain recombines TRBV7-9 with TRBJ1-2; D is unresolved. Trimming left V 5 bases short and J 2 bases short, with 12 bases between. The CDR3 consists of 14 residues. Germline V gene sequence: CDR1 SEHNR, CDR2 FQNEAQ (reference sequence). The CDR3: CASSPVVANYGYTF. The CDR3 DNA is TGTGCCAGCAGCCCTGTTGTCGCCAACTATGGCTACACCTTC.

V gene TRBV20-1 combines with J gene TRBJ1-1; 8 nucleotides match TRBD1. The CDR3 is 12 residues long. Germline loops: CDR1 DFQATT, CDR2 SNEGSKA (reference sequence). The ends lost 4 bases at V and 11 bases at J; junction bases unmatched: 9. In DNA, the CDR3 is TGCAGTGCTATGGACAGGGTGATCCCCGCTTTCTTT. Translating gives CSAMDRVIPAFF.